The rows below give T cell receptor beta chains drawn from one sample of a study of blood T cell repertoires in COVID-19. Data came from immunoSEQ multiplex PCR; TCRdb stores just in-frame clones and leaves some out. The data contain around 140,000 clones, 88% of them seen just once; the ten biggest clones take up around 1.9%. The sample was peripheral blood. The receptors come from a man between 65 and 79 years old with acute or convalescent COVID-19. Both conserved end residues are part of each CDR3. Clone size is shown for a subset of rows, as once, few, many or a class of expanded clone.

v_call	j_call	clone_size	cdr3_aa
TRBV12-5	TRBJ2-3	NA	CASVRGGFTDTQYF
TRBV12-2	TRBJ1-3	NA	CASRLARRGLGLGNTIYF
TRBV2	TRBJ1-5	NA	CASSGPGGYGQPQHF
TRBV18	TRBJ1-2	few	CASSPDRAYGYTF
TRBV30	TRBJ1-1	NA	CAWRPNEITEAFF
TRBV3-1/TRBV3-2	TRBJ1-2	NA	CASTLGQGNGYTF
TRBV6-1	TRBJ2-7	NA	CASSEELGSSYEQYF
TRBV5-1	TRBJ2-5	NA	CASFPGLAGGRWETQYF
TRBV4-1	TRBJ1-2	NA	CASSQFPGDGYGYTF
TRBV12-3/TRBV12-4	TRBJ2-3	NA	CASNQQGGTQYF
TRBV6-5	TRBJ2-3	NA	CASSMTGSGDTQYF
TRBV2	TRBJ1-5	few	CASSEARGAGNQPQHF
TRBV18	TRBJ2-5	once	CASSPFSAGESQETQYF
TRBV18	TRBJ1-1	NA	CASSLDREAFF
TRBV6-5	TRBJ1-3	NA	CASSPQGLSGNTIYF
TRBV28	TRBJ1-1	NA	CASSAGTGISTEAFF
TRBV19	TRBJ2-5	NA	CASSAGLRGETQYF
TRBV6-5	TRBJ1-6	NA	CASSLDSGSYNSPLHF